This passage covers 21 T cell receptor beta chains from one sample sequenced in a study of neurological immune-mediated disorders. TCRdb reprocessed the 5' RACE reads via MiXCR and lists one record per CDR3 protein. Here the sample spans tens of thousands of distinct CDR3 sequences, more than 5% being singletons. The sequencing input was CD4+ T cells from blood. These receptors were obtained from a woman aged 40 to 50 in good health.

This clonotype appeared many times. This rearrangement joins TRBV4-1 to TRBJ1-3; 8 nucleotides agree with TRBD1. V shed 1 base, J shed 4 bases, and the junction held 6 bases outside the gene matches. In germline, CDR1 is MGHRA, CDR2 YSYEKL. The CDR3 is 16 residues long. The CDR3 loop is CASSQGAGGIGNTIYF. As DNA, the CDR3 is TGCGCCAGCAGCCAAGGGGCAGGGGGCATCGGAAACACCATATATTTT.

This clonotype was observed at least ten times. The V gene is TRBV6-2 or TRBV6-3, the J gene TRBJ2-7, with D possibly being TRBD2 (6 bases). Trimming removed 1 base from V and 5 bases from J, with 6 bases in between. The length of the CDR3 is 12 residues. Per germline, CDR1 MNHEY and CDR2 SVGEGT. The CDR3 nucleotides read TGTGCCAGCAGTTACTGGGGGGACGAGCAGTACTTC. The encoded protein is CASSYWGDEQYF.

This clonotype was recorded many times. CDR3 nucleotides: TGTGCCAGCAGCCAGGGGAGCTCCTATAATTCACCCCTCCACTTT. Residues: CASSQGSSYNSPLHF. J is TRBJ1-6 and V is TRBV3-1; D is uncertain. The V and J ends lost 3 bases and 0 bases respectively, with 6 bases between them. The V gene's germline CDR1 is LGHDT and CDR2 YNNKEL (reference sequence). This CDR3 is built from 15 residues.

This chain joins TRBV2 and TRBJ2-2; possible D gene TRBD1, 5 bases. The CDR3 runs 12 residues. The germline gives CDR1 SNHLY, CDR2 FYNNEI. V lost 4 bases and J lost 5, with 5 bases in between. The CDR3, as DNA: TGTGCCAGCAGTGGACAGACCGGGGAGCTGTTTTTT. This gives the protein CASSGQTGELFF.

This clonotype was detected only a few times. The chain links TRBV6-2 or TRBV6-3 to TRBJ2-2, with TRBD1 as a possible D gene (6 bases). Germline-derived CDR1 and CDR2 are MNHEY and SVGEGT. The CDR3 totals 14 residues. Trimming took 4 bases from V and 4 from J, leaving 10 bases between them. Here the CDR3 reads CASSLLGGTGELFF. As DNA, the CDR3 is TGTGCCAGCAGTTTGCTAGGGGGCACCGGGGAGCTGTTTTTT.

This clonotype was seen at least ten times. DNA of the CDR3: TGCAGTGCATCCGGGACGGGCTCTGGGGCCAACGTCCTGACTTTC. The encoded protein is CSASGTGSGANVLTF. This sequence joins TRBV20-1 and TRBJ2-6, with D perhaps assigned TRBD1 or TRBD2 (5 bases each). Germline V gene lookup returns CDR1 DFQATT and CDR2 SNEGSKA (reference sequence). The CDR3 length is 15 residues. V lost 6 bases and J 0 bases, leaving 12 bases between the germline ends.

This sequence joins TRBV28 and TRBJ2-5; 8 bases are shared with TRBD1. This CDR3 has 15 residues. Looked up from germline, CDR1 is MDHEN and CDR2 is SYDVKM. Germline trimming cut 6 bases from V and 2 bases from J; bases unmatched to any gene: 8. The chain's CDR3 is CASRSAGTGQETQYF. The DNA of the CDR3 is TGTGCCAGCAGATCGGCCGGGACAGGTCAAGAGACCCAGTACTTC.

Comments on this clonotype: It may be a read error: a sequence one base away is much more abundant. This chain links TRBV29-1 with TRBJ2-1; D is perhaps TRBD1 or TRBD2 (5 bases each). Germline-derived CDR1 and CDR2 are SQVTM and ANQGSEA. The CDR3 extends over 15 amino acids. The chain's CDR3 is CRVEVSRGRGDEQFF. Written as DNA, the CDR3 is TGCAGGGTTGAAGTTTCGAGGGGCCGGGGCGATGAGCAGTTCTTC.

This clonotype was detected many times. This sequence joins TRBV7-2 and TRBJ2-7, with TRBD2 matching 14 bases. CDR3 length: 18 amino acids. Germline V CDR1 and CDR2: SGHTA, FQGNSA. The V segment lost 5 bases and the J segment 6 bases; nucleotides outside the gene matches: 15. CDR3 region: CASSQRLAGGPMYAEQYF. CDR3 bases: TGTGCCAGCAGCCAACGACTAGCGGGAGGGCCGATGTACGCCGAGCAGTACTTC.

Ten or more counts support this clonotype. The chain joins TRBV11-2 to TRBJ1-5, with D unclear. V was cut by 0 bases and J by 7 bases, with 10 bases left in between. CDR1 is SGHAT, CDR2 FQNNGV, per germline. CDR3 length: 14 residues. CDR3 bases: TGTGCCAGCAGCTTAGATCCGGGAGGGCAGCCCCAGCATTTT. It is translated as CASSLDPGGQPQHF.

There are many counts of this clonotype. This rearrangement joins TRBV12-3 or TRBV12-4 to TRBJ1-5, with 7 bases identical to TRBD1. The CDR3 runs 14 residues. With 8 bases clipped from V and 1 base from J, the junction kept 5 bases outside the gene matches. CDR3 coding DNA: TGTGCCAGCGCGCGGGACAGAAGCAATCAGCCCCAGCATTTT. This gives the protein CASARDRSNQPQHF.

This clonotype was counted ten times or more. The genes are TRBV5-1 and TRBJ2-1, with TRBD2 matching over 8 bases. With V trimmed by 3 bases and J by 0 bases, 14 bases remained unmatched. The germline gives CDR1 SGHRS, CDR2 YFSETQ. The CDR3 is 19 amino acids. CDR3 protein: CASSSTNPSGRSSYNEQFF. CDR3 in DNA: TGCGCCAGCAGCTCGACCAACCCCAGCGGGAGAAGCTCCTACAATGAGCAGTTCTTC.

This clonotype has a count of ten or more. This rearrangement joins TRBV7-2 to TRBJ2-7, with 11 bases aligning to TRBD2. The CDR3 sequence is 15 residues long. CDR1 SGHTA and CDR2 FQGNSA come from the germline V gene. V gave up 5 bases and J gave up 6 bases; unmatched junction bases: 9. Written as DNA, the CDR3 is TGTGCCAGCAGCCAATCGCCACTAGCGGGAGCCGAGCAGTACTTC. Residues: CASSQSPLAGAEQYF. Full variable domain (remainder filled in from reference TRBV7-2 and TRBJ2-7): GAGVSQSPSNKVTEKGKDVELRCDPISGHTALYWYRQSLGQGLEFLIYFQGNSAPDKSGLPSDRFSAERTGGSVSTLTIQRTQQEDSAVYLCASSQSPLAGAEQYFGPGTRLTVT.

This clonotype was observed many times. The chain recombines TRBV29-1 with TRBJ2-1, with D possibly matching TRBD2 (7 bases). The CDR3 is 13 amino acids. Germline assignment: CDR1 SQVTM and CDR2 ANQGSEA. Trimming shortened V by 6 bases and J by 7 bases, and 16 bases separated the two germline ends. CDR3 amino acids: CSVGGGSMNEQFF. DNA of the CDR3: TGCAGCGTAGGGGGAGGGTCAATGAATGAGCAGTTCTTC.

This clonotype was seen many times. The chain is built from TRBV20-1 and TRBJ1-4, with unresolved D. Trimming pared 1 base from V and 6 bases from J, leaving 12 bases between. This CDR3 region has 14 residues. CDR1 and CDR2 from the germline V gene are DFQATT and SNEGSKA (reference sequence). CDR3 sequence: CSARVPPDYEKLFF. CDR3 DNA sequence: TGCAGTGCTAGAGTTCCCCCGGACTATGAAAAACTGTTTTTT.

This clonotype was seen repeatedly, ten times or more. The V and J genes are TRBV5-6 and TRBJ1-5, with D maybe TRBD1 (5 bases). The germline CDR1 and CDR2 sequences are SGHDT and YYEEEE. The ends were cut back, 2 bases at V and 4 bases at J, with 16 bases in the middle. The CDR3 consists of 16 residues. As DNA, the CDR3 is TGTGCCAGCAGCTTATCGGGGACTGTATTGAATCAGCCCCAGCATTTT. Its protein product is CASSLSGTVLNQPQHF.

This clonotype was seen many times. The V call is TRBV7-2, the J call TRBJ2-1; D is possibly TRBD2 (6 bases). V was trimmed by 4 bases and J by 8 bases, leaving 18 bases between them. CDR1 is SGHTA, CDR2 FQGNSA, per germline. The CDR3 has 15 residues. Written as DNA, the CDR3 is TGTGCCAGCAGCTCCGTTGGCCTAGCGTCGGATGAGCAGTTCTTC. Its protein is CASSSVGLASDEQFF.

Worth noting for this clonotype: This may come from a read error, since a much larger clone is one base off. The chain joins TRBV28 to TRBJ2-1; 11 bases agree with TRBD2. Looked up from germline, CDR1 is MDHEN and CDR2 is SYDVKM. Trimming took 5 bases from V and 9 from J; bases not matched to a gene: 12. This CDR3 is 16 amino acids long. For the CDR3, the DNA is TGTGCCAGCAGTCTCCCGGGACTAGCGGAGGGGGGTGAGCAGTTCTTC. It translates to CASSLPGLAEGGEQFF.

The table lists this clonotype with many counts. V and J are TRBV7-2 and TRBJ1-2; 7 bases map to TRBD1. Germline V CDR1 and CDR2: SGHTA, FQGNSA. V was pared by 3 bases and J by 7 bases, with 5 bases of the junction left unmatched. The CDR3 is made up of 13 amino acids. CDR3 loop: CASSFDRVAGYTF. The CDR3 region has the DNA TGTGCCAGCAGCTTCGACAGGGTGGCTGGCTACACCTTC.

This clonotype was detected many times. The V gene is TRBV3-1, the J gene TRBJ2-1; 11 nucleotides agree with TRBD2. CDR1 and CDR2 from the germline V gene are LGHDT and YNNKEL (reference sequence). This CDR3 comprises 18 residues. The J segment lost 5 bases and the V segment lost 1 base, leaving 10 bases of the junction unmatched. CDR3: CASSQGLAGRRGNNEQFF. For the CDR3, the DNA is TGTGCCAGCAGCCAAGGACTAGCGGGACGAAGGGGGAACAATGAGCAGTTCTTC.

This clonotype occurred many times. The gene calls are TRBV20-1 and TRBJ2-3; possible D gene TRBD2, 6 bases. The CDR3 is made up of 14 amino acids. V was shortened by 2 bases and J by 2 bases, with 11 bases between the two germline ends. Germline V gene data show CDR1 as DFQATT and CDR2 as SNEGSKA (reference sequence). The CDR3 protein is CSARLQLATDTQYF. The CDR3 coding sequence is TGCAGTGCTAGATTACAACTAGCCACAGATACGCAGTATTTT.